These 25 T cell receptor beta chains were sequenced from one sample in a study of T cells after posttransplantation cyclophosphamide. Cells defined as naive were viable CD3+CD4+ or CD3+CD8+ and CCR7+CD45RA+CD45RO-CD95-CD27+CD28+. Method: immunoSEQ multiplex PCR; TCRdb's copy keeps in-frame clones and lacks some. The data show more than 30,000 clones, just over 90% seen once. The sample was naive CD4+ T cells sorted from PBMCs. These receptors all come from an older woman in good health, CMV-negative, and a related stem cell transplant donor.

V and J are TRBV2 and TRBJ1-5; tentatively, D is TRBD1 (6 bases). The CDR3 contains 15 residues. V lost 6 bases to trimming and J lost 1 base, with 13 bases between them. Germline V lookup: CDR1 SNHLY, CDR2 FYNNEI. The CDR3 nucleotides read TGTGCCAGCAGCGTTCAGGGGCTAAGCAATCAGCCCCAGCATTTT. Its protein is CASSVQGLSNQPQHF.

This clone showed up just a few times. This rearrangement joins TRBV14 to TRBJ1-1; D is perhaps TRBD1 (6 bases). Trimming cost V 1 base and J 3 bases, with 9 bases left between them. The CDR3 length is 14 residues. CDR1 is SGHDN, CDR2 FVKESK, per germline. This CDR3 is CASSQGTGYTEAFF. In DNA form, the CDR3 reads TGTGCCAGCAGCCAAGGAACAGGGTACACTGAAGCTTTCTTT.

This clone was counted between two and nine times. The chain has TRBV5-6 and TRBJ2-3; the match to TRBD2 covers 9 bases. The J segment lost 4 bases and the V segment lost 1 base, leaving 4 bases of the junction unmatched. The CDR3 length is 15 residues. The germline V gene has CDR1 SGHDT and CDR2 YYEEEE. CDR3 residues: CASSLFSGSADTQYF. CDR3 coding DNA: TGTGCCAGCAGCTTGTTTAGCGGGAGCGCAGATACGCAGTATTTT.

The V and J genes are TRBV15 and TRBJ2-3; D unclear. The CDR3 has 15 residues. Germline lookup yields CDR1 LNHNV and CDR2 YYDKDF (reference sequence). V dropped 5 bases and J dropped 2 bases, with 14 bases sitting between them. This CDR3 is CATSPARHLTDTQYF. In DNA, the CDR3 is TGTGCCACCAGCCCAGCGCGGCACCTCACAGATACGCAGTATTTT.

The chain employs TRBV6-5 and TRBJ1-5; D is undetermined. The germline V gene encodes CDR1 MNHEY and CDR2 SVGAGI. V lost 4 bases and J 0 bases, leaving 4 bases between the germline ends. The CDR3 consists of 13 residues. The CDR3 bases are TGTGCCAGCAGTTTCGGTAGCAATCAGCCCCAGCATTTT. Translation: CASSFGSNQPQHF.

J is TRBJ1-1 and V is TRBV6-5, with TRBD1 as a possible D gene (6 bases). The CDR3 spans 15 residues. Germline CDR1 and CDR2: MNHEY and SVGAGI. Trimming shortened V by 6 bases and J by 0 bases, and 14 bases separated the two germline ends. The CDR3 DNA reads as TGTGCCAGCAGAAGCGCGGGGGCTTTGAACACTGAAGCTTTCTTT. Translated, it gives CASRSAGALNTEAFF.

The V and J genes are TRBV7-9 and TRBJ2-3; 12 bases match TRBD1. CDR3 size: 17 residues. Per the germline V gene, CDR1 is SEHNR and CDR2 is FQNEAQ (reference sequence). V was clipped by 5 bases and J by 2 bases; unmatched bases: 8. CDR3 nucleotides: TGTGCCAGCAGCCCGGGACAGGGGGCGAGGGACACAGATACGCAGTATTTT. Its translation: CASSPGQGARDTDTQYF.

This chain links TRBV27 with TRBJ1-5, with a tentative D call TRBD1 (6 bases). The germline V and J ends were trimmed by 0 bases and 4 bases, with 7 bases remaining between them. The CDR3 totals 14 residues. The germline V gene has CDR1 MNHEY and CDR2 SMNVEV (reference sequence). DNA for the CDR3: TGTGCCAGCAGTTTATCAGGGGGTAATCAGCCCCAGCATTTT. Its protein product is CASSLSGGNQPQHF.

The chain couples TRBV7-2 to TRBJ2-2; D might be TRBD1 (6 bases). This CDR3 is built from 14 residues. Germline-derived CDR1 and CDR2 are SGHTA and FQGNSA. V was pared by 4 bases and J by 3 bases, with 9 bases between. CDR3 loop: CASSSQGYTGELFF. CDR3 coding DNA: TGTGCCAGCAGCTCACAGGGTTACACCGGGGAGCTGTTTTTT.

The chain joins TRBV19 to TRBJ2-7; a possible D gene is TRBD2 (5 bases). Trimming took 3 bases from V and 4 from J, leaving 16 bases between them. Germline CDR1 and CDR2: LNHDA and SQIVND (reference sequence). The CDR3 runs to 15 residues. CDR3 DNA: TGTGCCAGTAGTATCGTGGGCACGGGGTTGTACGAGCAGTACTTC. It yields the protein CASSIVGTGLYEQYF.

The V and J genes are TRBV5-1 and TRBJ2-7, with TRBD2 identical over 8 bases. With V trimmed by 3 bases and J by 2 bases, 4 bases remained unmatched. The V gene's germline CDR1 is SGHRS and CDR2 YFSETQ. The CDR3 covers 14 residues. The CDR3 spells CASSSGGDTYEQYF. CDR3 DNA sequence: TGCGCCAGCAGCTCGGGGGGGGATACCTACGAGCAGTACTTC.

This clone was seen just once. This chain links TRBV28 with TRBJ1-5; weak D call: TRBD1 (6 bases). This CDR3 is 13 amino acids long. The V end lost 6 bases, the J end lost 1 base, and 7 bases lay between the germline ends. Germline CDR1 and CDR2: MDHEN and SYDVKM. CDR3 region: CASRDSSNQPQHF. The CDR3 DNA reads TGTGCCAGCAGGGACAGCAGCAATCAGCCCCAGCATTTT.

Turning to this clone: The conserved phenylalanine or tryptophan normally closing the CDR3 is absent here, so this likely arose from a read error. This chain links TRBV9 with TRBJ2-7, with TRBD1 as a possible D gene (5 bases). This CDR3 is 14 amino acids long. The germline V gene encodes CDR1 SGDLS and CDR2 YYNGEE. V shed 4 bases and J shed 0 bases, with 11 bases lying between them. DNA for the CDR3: TGTGCCAGCAGCCCAAGCAGGGCCTCCTACGAGCAGTACTAC. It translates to CASSPSRASYEQYY.

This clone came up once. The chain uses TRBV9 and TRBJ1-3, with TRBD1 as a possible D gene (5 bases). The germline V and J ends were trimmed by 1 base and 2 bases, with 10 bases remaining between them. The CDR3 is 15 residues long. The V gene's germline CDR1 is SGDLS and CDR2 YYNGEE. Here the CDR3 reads CASSVTGLPGNTIYF. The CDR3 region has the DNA TGTGCCAGCAGCGTAACAGGCCTCCCTGGAAACACCATATATTTT. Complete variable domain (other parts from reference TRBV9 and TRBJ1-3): DSGVTQTPKHLITATGQRVTLRCSPRSGDLSVYWYQQSLDQGLQFLIQYYNGEERAKGNILERFSAQQFPDLHSELNLSSLELGDSALYFCASSVTGLPGNTIYFGEGSWLTVV.

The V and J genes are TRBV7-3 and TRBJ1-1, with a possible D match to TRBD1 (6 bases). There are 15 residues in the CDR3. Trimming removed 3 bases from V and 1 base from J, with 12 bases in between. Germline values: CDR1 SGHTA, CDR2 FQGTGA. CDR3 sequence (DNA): TGTGCCAGCAGCTTCTCGACAGGCCGGAACACTGAAGCTTTCTTT. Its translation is CASSFSTGRNTEAFF.

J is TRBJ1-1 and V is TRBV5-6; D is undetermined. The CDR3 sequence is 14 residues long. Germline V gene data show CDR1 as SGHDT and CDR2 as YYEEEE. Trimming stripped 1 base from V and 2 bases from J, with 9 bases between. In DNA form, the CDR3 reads TGTGCCAGCAGCTTGTACAGCTATAACACTGAAGCTTTCTTT. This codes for CASSLYSYNTEAFF.

CDR3 region: CASSFGLISNQPQHF. The DNA of the CDR3 is TGTGCCAGCAGCTTTGGGCTCATTAGCAATCAGCCCCAGCATTTT. The J gene is TRBJ1-5, the V gene TRBV7-8, with unresolved D. The CDR3 loop spans 15 amino acids. Trimming removed 3 bases at V and 0 bases at J, with 9 bases between. Germline V gene lookup returns CDR1 SGHVS and CDR2 FQNEAQ.

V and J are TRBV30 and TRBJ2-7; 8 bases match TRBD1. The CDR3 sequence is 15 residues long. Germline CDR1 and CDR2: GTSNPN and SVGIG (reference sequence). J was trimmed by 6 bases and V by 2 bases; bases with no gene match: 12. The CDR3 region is CAWSWTTGVNGEQYF. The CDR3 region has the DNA TGTGCCTGGAGTTGGACGACAGGGGTAAATGGCGAGCAGTACTTC. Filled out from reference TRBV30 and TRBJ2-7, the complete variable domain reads SQTIHQWPATLVQPVGSPLSLECTVEGTSNPNLYWYRQAAGRGLQLLFYSVGIGQISSEVPQNLSASRPQDRQFILSSKKLLLSDSGFYLCAWSWTTGVNGEQYFGPGTRLTVT.

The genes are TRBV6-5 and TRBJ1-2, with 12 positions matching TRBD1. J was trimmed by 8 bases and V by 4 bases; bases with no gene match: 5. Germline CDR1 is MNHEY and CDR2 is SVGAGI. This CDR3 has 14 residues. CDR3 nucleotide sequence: TGTGCCAGCAGTTGGGGACAGGGGGCAAGCGGCTACACCTTC. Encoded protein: CASSWGQGASGYTF.

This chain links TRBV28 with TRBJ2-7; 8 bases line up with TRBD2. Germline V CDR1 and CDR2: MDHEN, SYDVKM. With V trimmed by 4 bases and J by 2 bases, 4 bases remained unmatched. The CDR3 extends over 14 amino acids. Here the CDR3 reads CASSSRGVTYEQYF. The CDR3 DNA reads TGTGCCAGCAGTTCGCGGGGGGTTACCTACGAGCAGTACTTC.

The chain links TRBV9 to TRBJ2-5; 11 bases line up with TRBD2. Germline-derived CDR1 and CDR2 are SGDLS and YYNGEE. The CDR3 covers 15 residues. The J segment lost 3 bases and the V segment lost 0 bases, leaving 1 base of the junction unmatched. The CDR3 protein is CASSVATSGEETQYF. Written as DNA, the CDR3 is TGTGCCAGCAGCGTAGCGACTAGCGGGGAAGAGACCCAGTACTTC.

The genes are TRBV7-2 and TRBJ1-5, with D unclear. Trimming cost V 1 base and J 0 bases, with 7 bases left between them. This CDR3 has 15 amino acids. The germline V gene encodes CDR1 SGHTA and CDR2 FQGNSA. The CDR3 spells CASSLGSGSNQPQHF. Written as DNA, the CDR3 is TGTGCCAGCAGCTTAGGTAGCGGTAGCAATCAGCCCCAGCATTTT.

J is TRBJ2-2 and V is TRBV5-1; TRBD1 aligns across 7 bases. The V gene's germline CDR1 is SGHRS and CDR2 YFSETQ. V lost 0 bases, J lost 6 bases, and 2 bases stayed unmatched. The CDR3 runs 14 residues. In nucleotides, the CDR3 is TGCGCCAGCAGCTTGGGACAGGGCCCCGGGGAGCTGTTTTTT. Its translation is CASSLGQGPGELFF.

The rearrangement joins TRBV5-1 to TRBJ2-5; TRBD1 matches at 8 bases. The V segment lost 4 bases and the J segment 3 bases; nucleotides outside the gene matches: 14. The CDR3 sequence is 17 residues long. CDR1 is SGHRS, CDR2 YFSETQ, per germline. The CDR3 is CASSPQPGTGMKETQYF. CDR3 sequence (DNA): TGCGCCAGCAGCCCACAACCAGGGACAGGCATGAAAGAGACCCAGTACTTC.

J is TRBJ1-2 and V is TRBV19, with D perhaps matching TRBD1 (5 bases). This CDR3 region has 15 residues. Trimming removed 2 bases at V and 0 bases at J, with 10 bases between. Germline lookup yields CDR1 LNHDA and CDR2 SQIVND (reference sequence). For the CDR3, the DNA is TGTGCCAGTAGTATATTGGACAAAGCTAACTATGGCTACACCTTC. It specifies CASSILDKANYGYTF.